This TCR beta chain was sequenced for a study of regulatory T cells in long-lasting Graves disease. V was clipped by 5 bases and J by 7 bases; unmatched bases: 11. The CDR3 extends over 15 amino acids. iRepertoire HTBI primers and Arm-PCR of CDR3 regions built TCR beta libraries. MiXCR was run by TCRdb on the multiplex PCR reads, yielding one entry per CDR3 protein. The sample consists of roughly 500,000 distinct CDR3 sequences, roughly 14% of them appearing once. This clonotype was seen repeatedly, ten times or more. Time point described: newly diagnosed GD, antithyroid drugs for less than 3 months. PBMCs provided the RNA from which the TCR library was made. Diagnosis followed American Thyroid Association guidelines for Graves' disease. The data also belong to a second study, concerning T cells in Graves' hyperthyroidism and ophthalmopathy.

The sequence came from a man between 25 and 39 years old with Graves disease. The J gene is TRBJ2-7, the V gene TRBV12-3 or TRBV12-4; TRBD2 aligns across 10 bases. The source material was peripheral blood mononuclear cells (PBMCs), sampled at new diagnosis, from a patient treated with antithyroid drugs. The DNA of the CDR3 is TGTGCCAGCAGTCGGCGAGCTAGCGGGAGCTCGGAGCAGTACTTC. Encoded protein: CASSRRASGSSEQYF.